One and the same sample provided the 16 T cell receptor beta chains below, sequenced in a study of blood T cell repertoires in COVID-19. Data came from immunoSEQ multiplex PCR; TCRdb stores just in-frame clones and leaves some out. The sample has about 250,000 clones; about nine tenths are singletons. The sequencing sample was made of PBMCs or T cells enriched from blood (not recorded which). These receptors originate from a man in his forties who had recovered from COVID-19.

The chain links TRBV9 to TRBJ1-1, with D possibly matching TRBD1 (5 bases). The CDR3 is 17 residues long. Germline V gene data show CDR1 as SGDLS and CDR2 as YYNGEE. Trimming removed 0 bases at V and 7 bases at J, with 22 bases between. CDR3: CASSVAVREGREGEAFF. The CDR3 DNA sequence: TGTGCCAGCAGCGTAGCGGTCCGTGAGGGGCGGGAGGGTGAAGCTTTCTTT.

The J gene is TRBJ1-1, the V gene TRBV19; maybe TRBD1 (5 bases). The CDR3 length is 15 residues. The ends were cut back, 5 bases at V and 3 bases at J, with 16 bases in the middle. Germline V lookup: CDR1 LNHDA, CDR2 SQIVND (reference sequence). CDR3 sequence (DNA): TGTGCCAGTAGTCCCCATCCTTTCAGGGACACTGAAGCTTTCTTT. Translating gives CASSPHPFRDTEAFF.

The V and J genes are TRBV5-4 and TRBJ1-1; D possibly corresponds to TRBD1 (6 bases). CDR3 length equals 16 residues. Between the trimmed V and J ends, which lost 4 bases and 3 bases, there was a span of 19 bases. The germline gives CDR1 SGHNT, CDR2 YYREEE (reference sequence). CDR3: CASSPRTGYGYTEAFF. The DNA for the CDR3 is TGTGCCAGCAGCCCCCGAACAGGGTACGGGTACACTGAAGCTTTCTTT.

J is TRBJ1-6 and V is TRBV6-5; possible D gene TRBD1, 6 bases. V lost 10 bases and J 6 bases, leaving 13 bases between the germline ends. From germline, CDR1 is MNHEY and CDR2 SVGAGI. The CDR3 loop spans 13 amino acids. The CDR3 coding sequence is TGTGCCATCCGGGGGGCGCTTAATTCACCCCTCCACTTT. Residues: CAIRGALNSPLHF.

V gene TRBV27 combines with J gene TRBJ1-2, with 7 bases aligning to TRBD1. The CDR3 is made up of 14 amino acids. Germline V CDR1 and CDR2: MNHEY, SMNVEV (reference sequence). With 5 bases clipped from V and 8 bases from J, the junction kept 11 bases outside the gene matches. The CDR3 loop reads CASSPNDRAGGYTF. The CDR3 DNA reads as TGTGCCAGCAGTCCTAACGACAGGGCGGGAGGCTACACCTTC.

CDR3: CASSLSGIFTLHF. CDR3 nucleotides: TGTGCCAGCAGCTTGTCGGGGATATTCACCCTCCACTTT. The rearrangement joins TRBV5-6 to TRBJ1-6; D call uncertain. The V gene lost 1 base and the J gene lost 14 bases, with 13 bases spanning the gap. CDR3 length equals 13 residues. Germline CDR1 is SGHDT and CDR2 is YYEEEE.

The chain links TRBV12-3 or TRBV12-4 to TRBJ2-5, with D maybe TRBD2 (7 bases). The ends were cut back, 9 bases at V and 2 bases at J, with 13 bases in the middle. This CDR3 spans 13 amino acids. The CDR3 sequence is CASRGGAQETQYF. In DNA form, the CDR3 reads TGTGCCAGTCGAGGGGGGGCACAAGAGACCCAGTACTTC.

The CDR3 loop is CASFDSGSSYEQYF. The CDR3, as DNA: TGTGCCAGCTTCGATAGCGGTAGCTCCTACGAGCAGTACTTC. V is TRBV3-1 (or the pseudogene TRBV3-2) and J is TRBJ2-7; D possibly corresponds to TRBD2 (6 bases). V was shortened by 8 bases and J by 0 bases, with 14 bases between the two germline ends. This CDR3 has 14 residues. Germline V gives CDR1 LGHDT, CDR2 YNNKEL (reference sequence).

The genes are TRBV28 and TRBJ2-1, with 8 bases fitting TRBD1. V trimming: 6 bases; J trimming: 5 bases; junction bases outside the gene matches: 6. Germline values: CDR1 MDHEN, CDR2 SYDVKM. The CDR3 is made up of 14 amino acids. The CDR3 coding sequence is TGTGCCAGCAGCCCGGACAGGGTCCACAATGAGCAGTTCTTC. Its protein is CASSPDRVHNEQFF.

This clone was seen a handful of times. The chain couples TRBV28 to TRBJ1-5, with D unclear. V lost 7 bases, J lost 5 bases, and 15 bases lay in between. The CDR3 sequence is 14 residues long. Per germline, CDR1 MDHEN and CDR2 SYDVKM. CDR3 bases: TGTGCCAGCATCTTATCAGGCAGGTATCAGCCCCAGCATTTT. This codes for CASILSGRYQPQHF.

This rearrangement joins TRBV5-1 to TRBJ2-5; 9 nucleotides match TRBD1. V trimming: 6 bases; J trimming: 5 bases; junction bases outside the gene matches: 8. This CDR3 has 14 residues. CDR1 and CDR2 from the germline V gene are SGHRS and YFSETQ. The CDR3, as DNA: TGCGCCAGCACCGATCAGACAGGGGGGGAGACCCAGTACTTC. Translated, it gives CASTDQTGGETQYF. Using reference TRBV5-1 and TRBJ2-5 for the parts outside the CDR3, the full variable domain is KAGVTQTPRYLIKTRGQQVTLSCSPISGHRSVSWYQQTPGQGLQFLFEYFSETQRNKGNFPGRFSGRQFSNSRSEMNVSTLELGDSALYLCASTDQTGGETQYFGPGTRLLVL.

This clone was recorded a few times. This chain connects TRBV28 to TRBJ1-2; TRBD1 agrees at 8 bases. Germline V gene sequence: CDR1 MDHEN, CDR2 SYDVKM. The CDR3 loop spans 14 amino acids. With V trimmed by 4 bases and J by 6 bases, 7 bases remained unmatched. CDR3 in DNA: TGTGCCAGCAGTTCCCCAGGACAGGGAAATGGCTACACCTTC. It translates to CASSSPGQGNGYTF.

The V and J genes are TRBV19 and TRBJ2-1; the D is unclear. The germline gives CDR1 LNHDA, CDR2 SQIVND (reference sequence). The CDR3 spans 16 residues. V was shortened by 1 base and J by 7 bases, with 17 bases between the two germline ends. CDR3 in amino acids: CASSIAPLPGLNEQFF. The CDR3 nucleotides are TGTGCCAGTAGTATAGCCCCGTTACCAGGTTTAAATGAGCAGTTCTTC.

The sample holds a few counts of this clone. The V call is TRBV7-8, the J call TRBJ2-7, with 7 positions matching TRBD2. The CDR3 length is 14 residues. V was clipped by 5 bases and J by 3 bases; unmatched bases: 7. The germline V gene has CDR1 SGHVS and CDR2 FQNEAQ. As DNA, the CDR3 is TGTGCCAGCAGCAAGGTCCGGGAGGTCTACGAGCAGTACTTC. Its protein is CASSKVREVYEQYF. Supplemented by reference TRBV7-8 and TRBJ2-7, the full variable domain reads GAGVSQSPRYKVAKRGQDVALRCDPISGHVSLFWYQQALGQGPEFLTYFQNEAQLDKSGLPSDRFFAERPEGSVSTLKIQRTQQEDSAVYLCASSKVREVYEQYFGPGTRLTVT.

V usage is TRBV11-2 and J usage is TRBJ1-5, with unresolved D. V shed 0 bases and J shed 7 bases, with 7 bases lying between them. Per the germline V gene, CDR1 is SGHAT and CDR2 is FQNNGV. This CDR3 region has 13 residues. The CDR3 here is CASSLERAQPQHF. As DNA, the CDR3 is TGTGCCAGCAGCTTAGAAAGAGCACAGCCCCAGCATTTT.

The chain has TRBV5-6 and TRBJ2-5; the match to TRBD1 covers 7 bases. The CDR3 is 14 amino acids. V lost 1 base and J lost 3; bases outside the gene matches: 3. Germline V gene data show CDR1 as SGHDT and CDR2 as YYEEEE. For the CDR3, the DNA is TGTGCCAGCAGCTTGCTAGACAGGGAAGAGACCCAGTACTTC. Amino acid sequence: CASSLLDREETQYF.